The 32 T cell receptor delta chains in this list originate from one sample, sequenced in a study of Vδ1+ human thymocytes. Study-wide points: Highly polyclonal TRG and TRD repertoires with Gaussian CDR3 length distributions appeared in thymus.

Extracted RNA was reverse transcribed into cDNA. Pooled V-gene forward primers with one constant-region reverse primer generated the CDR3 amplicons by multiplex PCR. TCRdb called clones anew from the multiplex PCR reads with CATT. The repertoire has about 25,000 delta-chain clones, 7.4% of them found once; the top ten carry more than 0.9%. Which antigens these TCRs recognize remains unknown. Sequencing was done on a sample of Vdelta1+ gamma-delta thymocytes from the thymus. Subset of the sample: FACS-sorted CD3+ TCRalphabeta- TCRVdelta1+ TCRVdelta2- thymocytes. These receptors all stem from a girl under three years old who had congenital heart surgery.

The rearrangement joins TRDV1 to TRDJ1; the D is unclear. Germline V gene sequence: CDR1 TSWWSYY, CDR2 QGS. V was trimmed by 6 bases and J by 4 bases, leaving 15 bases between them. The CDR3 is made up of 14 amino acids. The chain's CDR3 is CALGDETLFDKLIF. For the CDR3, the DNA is TGTGCTCTTGGAGACGAAACCCTTTTCGATAAACTCATCTTT.

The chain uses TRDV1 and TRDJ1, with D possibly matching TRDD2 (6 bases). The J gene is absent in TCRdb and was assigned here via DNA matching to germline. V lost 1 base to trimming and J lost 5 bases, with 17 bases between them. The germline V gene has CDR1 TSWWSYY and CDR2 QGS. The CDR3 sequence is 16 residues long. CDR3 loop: CALGEHLPTILDKLIF. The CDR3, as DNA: TGTGCTCTTGGGGAACACCTTCCGACCATTTTAGATAAACTCATCTTT.

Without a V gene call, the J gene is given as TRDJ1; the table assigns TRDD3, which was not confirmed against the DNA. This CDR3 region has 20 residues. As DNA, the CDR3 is TGTGCTCTTGGGGGTACCCCTTCCTCAGGGAACCGCCGATACACCGATAAACTCATCTTT. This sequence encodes CALGGTPSSGNRRYTDKLIF.

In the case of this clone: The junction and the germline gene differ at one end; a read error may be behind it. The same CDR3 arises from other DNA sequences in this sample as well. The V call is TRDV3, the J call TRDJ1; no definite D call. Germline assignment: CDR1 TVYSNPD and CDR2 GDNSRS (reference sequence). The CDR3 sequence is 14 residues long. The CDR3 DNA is TGTGCCTTTTTTTCCGCTACCCTGCAAAGGGAACTCATCTTC. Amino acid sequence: CAFFSATLQRELIF.

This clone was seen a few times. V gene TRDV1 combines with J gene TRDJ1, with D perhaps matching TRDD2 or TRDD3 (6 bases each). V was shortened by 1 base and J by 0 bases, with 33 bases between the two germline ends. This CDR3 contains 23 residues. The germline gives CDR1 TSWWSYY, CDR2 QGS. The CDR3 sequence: CALGEPNLPKLRDRDKYTDKLIF. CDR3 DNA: TGTGCTCTTGGGGAACCCAACCTTCCCAAACTGAGGGATAGGGACAAGTACACCGATAAACTCATCTTT.

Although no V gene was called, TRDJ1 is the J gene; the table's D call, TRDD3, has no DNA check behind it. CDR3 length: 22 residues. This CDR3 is CALGELGLPPYWGPDGTDKLIF. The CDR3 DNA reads TGTGCTCTTGGGGAACTGGGCCTTCCCCCTTACTGGGGCCCGGACGGCACCGATAAACTCATCTTT.

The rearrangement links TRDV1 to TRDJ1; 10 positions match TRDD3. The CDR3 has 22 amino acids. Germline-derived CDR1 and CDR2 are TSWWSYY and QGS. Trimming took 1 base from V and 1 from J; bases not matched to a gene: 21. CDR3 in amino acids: CALGEPKVNGSTGGSPTDKLIF. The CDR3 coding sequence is TGTGCTCTTGGGGAACCTAAAGTCAACGGAAGTACTGGGGGATCGCCCACCGATAAACTCATCTTT.

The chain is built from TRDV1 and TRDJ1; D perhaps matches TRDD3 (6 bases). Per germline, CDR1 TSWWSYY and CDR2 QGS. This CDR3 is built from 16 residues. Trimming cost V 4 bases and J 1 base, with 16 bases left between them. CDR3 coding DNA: TGTGCTCTTGGGGCCCCCAAGGGATATGGCACCGATAAACTCATCTTT. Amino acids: CALGAPKGYGTDKLIF.

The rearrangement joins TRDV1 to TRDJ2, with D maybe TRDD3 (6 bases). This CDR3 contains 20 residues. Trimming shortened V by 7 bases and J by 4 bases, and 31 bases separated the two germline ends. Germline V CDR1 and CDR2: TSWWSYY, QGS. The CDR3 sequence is CALVFPSLVGASGETAQLFF. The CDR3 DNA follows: TGTGCTCTTGTTTTTCCCTCGTTGGTGGGGGCATCCGGGGAGACAGCACAACTCTTCTTT.

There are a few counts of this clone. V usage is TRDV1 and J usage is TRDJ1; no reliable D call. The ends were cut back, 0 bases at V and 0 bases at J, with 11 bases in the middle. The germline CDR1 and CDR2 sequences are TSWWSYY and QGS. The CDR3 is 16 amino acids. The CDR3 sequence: CALGELRGRDTDKLIF. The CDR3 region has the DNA TGTGCTCTTGGGGAACTACGCGGTCGGGACACCGATAAACTCATCTTT.

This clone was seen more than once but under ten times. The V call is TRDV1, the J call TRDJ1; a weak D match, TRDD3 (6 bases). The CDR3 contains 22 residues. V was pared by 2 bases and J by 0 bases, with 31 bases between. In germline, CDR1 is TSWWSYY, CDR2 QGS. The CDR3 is CALGERRILRRRGWPYTDKLIF. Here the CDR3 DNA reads TGTGCTCTTGGGGAAAGAAGGATCCTAAGGCGAAGGGGATGGCCATACACCGATAAACTCATCTTT.

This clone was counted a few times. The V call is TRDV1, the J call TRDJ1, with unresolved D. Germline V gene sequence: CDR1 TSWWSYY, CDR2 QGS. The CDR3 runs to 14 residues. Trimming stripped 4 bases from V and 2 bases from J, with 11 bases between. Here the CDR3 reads CALGAPIWTDKLIF. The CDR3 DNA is TGTGCTCTTGGGGCCCCCATATGGACCGATAAACTCATCTTT.

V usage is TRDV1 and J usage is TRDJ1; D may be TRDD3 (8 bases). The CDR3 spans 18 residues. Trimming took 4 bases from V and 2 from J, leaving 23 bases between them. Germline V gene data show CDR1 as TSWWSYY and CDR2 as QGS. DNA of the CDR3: TGTGCTCTTGGGGTGCCCCTTCCTTCTGGGGGACCTACCGATAAACTCATCTTT. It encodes CALGVPLPSGGPTDKLIF.

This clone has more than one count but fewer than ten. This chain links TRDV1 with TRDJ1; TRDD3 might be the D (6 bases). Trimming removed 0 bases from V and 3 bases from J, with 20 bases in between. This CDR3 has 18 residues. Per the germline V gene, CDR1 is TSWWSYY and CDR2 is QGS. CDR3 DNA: TGTGCTCTTGGGGAACTAGTAACTGGGCGGGATAAGGCCGATAAACTCATCTTT. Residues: CALGELVTGRDKADKLIF.

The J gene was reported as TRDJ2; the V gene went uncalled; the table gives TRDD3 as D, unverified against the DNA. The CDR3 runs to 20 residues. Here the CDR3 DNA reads TGTGCTCTTGGGGAACTTTCCCCTACCCTTAGACGGACTTTGACAGCACAACTCTTCTTT. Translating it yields CALGELSPTLRRTLTAQLFF.

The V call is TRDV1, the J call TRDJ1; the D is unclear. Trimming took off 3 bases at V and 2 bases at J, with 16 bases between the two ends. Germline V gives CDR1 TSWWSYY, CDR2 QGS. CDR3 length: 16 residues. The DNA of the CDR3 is TGTGCTCTTGGGGACTACTCTTTCCCGGGAACCGATAAACTCATCTTT. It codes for CALGDYSFPGTDKLIF.

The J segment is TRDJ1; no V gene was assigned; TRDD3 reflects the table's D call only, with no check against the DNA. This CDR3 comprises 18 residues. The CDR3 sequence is CALGESVLGDAHTDKLIF. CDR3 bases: TGTGCTCTTGGGGAATCAGTTCTGGGGGACGCACACACCGATAAACTCATCTTT.

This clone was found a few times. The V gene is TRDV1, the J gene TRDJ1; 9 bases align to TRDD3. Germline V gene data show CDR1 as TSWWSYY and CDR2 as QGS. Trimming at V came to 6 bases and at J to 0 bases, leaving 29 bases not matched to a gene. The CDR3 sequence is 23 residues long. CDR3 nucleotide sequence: TGTGCTCTTGGCGGATTTACGGAGGTTTCCTTACTGGGGGACCGGGCGTACACCGATAAACTCATCTTT. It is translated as CALGGFTEVSLLGDRAYTDKLIF.

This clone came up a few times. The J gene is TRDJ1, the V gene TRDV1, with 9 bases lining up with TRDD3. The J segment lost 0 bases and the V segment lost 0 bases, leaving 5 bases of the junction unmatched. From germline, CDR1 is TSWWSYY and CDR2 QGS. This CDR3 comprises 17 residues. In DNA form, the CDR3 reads TGTGCTCTTGGGGAACTTATATGGGGGATAGACACCGATAAACTCATCTTT. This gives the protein CALGELIWGIDTDKLIF.

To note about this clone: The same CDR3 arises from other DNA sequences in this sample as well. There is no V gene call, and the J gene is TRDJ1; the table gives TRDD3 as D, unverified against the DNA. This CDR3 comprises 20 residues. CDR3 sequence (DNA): TGTGCTCTTGGGGAACGGCTCACTAGGCGGTGGAATGCTCACGCCGATAAACTCATCTTT. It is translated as CALGERLTRRWNAHADKLIF.

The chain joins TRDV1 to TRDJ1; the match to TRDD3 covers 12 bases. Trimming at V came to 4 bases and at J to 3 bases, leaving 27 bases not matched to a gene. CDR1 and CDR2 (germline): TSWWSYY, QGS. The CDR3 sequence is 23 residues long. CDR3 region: CALGGSSPSKAPGWGIRADKLIF. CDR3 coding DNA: TGTGCTCTTGGGGGCTCCAGTCCTTCGAAAGCCCCCGGCTGGGGGATACGCGCCGATAAACTCATCTTT.

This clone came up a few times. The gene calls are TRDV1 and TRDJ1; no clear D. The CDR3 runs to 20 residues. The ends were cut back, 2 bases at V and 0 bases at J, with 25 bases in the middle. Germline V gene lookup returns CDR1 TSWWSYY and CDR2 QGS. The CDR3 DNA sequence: TGTGCTCTTGGGGAAGAGGGGCGACGGGGTCCCCCCGCGAACACCGATAAACTCATCTTT. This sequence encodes CALGEEGRRGPPANTDKLIF.

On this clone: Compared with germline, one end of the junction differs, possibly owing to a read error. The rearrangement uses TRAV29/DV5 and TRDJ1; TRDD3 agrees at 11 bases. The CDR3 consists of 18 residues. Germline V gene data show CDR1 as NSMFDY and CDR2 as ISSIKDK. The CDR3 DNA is TGCAGTGTACTTCCCCCATGGGGGATACGCCCGCCTTACGTTAAACTCATCTTT. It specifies CSVLPPWGIRPPYVKLIF. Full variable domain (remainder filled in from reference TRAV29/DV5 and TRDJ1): DQQVKQNSPSLSVQEGRISILNCDYTNSMFDYFLWYKKYPAEGPTFLISISSIKDKNEDGRFTVFLNKSAKHLSLHIVPSQPGDSAVYFCSVLPPWGIRPPYVKLIFGKGTRVTVEP.

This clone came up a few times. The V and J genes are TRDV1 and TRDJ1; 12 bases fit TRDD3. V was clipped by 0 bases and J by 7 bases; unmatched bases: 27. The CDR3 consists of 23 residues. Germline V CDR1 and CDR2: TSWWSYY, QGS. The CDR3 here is CALGELDSVNHGDWGIHGLKLIF. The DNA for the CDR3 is TGTGCTCTTGGGGAACTGGATTCGGTCAACCATGGGGACTGGGGGATACATGGCCTTAAACTCATCTTT.

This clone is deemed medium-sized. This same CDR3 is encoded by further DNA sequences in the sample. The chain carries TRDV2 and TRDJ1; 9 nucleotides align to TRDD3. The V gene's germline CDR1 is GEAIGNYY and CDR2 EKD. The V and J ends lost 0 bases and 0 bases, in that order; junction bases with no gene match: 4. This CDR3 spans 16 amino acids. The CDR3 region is CACDTLGDEYTDKLIF. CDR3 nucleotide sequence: TGTGCCTGTGACACCCTGGGGGATGAGTACACCGATAAACTCATCTTT.

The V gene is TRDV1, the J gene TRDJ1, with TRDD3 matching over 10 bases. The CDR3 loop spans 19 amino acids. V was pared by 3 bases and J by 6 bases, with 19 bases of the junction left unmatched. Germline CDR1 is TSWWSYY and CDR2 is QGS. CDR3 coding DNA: TGTGCTCTTGGGGAGATACCCGCCAGGGGTTTACTGGGGGATTATAAACTCATCTTT. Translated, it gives CALGEIPARGLLGDYKLIF.

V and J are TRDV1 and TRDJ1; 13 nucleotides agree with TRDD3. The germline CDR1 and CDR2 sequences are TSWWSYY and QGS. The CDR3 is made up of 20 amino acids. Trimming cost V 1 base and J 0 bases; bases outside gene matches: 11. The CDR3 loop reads CALGEPRVTGGYAYTDKLIF. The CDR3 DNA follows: TGTGCTCTTGGGGAACCGCGGGTAACTGGGGGATACGCGTACACCGATAAACTCATCTTT.

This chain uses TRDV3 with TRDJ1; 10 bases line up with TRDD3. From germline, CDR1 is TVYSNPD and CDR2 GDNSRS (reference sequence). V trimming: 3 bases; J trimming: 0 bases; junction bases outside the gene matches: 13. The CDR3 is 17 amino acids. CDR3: CALVNNGGDTYTDKLIF. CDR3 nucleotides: TGTGCCTTAGTAAACAACGGGGGGGATACGTACACCGATAAACTCATCTTT.

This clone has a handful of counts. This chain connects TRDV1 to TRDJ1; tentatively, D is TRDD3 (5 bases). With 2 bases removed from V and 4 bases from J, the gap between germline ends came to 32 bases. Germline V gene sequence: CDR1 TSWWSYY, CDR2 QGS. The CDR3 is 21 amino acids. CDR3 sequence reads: CALGEIAAHAPDGALDDKLIF. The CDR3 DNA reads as TGTGCTCTTGGGGAAATCGCTGCCCATGCCCCGGATGGGGCTCTGGACGATAAACTCATCTTT.

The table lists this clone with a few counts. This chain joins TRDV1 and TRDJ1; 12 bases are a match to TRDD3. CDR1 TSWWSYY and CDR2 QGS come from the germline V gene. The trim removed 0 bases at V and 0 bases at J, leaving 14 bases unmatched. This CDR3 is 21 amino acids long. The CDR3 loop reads CALGELLYTGGYPLYTDKLIF. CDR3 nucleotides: TGTGCTCTTGGGGAACTTCTGTACACTGGGGGATACCCCCTCTACACCGATAAACTCATCTTT.

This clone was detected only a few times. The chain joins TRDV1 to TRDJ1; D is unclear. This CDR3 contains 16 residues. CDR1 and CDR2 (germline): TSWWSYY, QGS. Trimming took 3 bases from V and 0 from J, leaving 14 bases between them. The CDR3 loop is CALGEGSKAYTDKLIF. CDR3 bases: TGTGCTCTTGGGGAGGGGTCTAAGGCCTACACCGATAAACTCATCTTT.

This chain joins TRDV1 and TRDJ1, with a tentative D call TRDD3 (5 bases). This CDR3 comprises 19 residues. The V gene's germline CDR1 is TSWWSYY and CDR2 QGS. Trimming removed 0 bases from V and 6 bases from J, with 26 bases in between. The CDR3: CALGELRLLPRGERYKLIF. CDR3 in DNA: TGTGCTCTTGGGGAACTAAGGCTCCTCCCCAGAGGGGAGAGATATAAACTCATCTTT.